Listed below are T cell receptor beta chains from one sample, sequenced in a study of blood T cell repertoires in COVID-19. Only in-frame clones appear in the TCRdb table, and some are missing; sequencing was by immunoSEQ multiplex PCR. In the table there are some 200,000 clones, 65% to 85% of which are singletons. Input material: peripheral blood. The source is a human donor with acute or convalescent COVID-19. The donor label of this sample is uncertain. Each CDR3 is given with its conserved first and last residue. The D gene is left open where the match is weak. The size field is filled for only some rows; it gives once, few, many or a size class.

>TRBJ1-5|TRBD1|TRBV7-9|.
TGTGCCAGCAGCTCCGACAGGGAGGACGTTGATAGCAATCAGCCCCAGCATTTT
CASSSDREDVDSNQPQHF
>TRBJ2-3|.|TRBV28|.
TGTGCCAGCAGTGGTGCTTCGGAGGGGAAAGATACGCAGTATTTT
CASSGASEGKDTQYF
>TRBJ1-2|.|TRBV19|.
TGTGCCAGTGGTCTGGAAAGGCCCGGGTACTATGGCTACACCTTC
CASGLERPGYYGYTF
>TRBJ1-2|.|TRBV2|few
TGTGCCAGCAGTGCTGGCAGTAACTATGGCTACACCTTC
CASSAGSNYGYTF
>TRBJ1-2|.|TRBV5-8|few
TGTGCCAGCAGCCGGGGAGAGACCATCTATGGCTACACCTTC
CASSRGETIYGYTF
>TRBJ2-7|TRBD2|TRBV28|.
TGTGCCAGCAGTTTAGCGGGAGCCTACGAGCAGTACTTC
CASSLAGAYEQYF
>TRBJ2-1|.|TRBV4-1|.
TGCGCCAGCAGCCGGCGGGCCAACAATGAGCAGTTCTTC
CASSRRANNEQFF
>TRBJ2-7|.|TRBV12-3/TRBV12-4|.
TGTGCCAGCAGTCGGGGAACCGAGCAGTACTTC
CASSRGTEQYF
>TRBJ2-7|.|TRBV9|.
TGTGCCAGCAGCGTATCGGCGGAACCCTACGAGCAGTACTTC
CASSVSAEPYEQYF
>TRBJ2-3|TRBD1|TRBV5-4|.
TGTGCCAGCAGCACTGGACAGGGAGGTGGGACAGATACGCAGTATTTT
CASSTGQGGGTDTQYF
>TRBJ2-7|TRBD1|TRBV10-3|.
TGTGCCACAGGACAGGGCAAAGCTCTACACGAGCAGTACTTC
CATGQGKALHEQYF
>TRBJ2-1|.|TRBV5-1|.
TGCGCCAGCAGCTTGGGTGCAGGGTACAATGAGCAGTTCTTC
CASSLGAGYNEQFF
>TRBJ2-7|.|TRBV9|.
TGTGCCAGCAGCGTAGGGACAGGAGGGCTCTACGAGCAGTACTTC
CASSVGTGGLYEQYF
>TRBJ1-1|.|TRBV19|.
TGTGCCAGTAGTATCCAGGGTACTGAAGCTTTCTTT
CASSIQGTEAFF
>TRBJ1-4|TRBD1|TRBV29-1|.
TGCAGCGTTTCGAAGGGGGCGGGTAATGAAAAACTGTTTTTT
CSVSKGAGNEKLFF
>TRBJ1-6|.|TRBV21-1|.
TGTGCCAGCAGAAAAGTAAGGATGGCAGGGAGGCCCTATAATTCACCCCTCCACTTT
CASRKVRMAGRPYNSPLHF
>TRBJ1-3|.|TRBV14|.
TGTGCCAGCAGCAAAGTCGGCATGGACACCTACTCTGGAAACACCATATATTTT
CASSKVGMDTYSGNTIYF
>TRBJ1-1|TRBD1|TRBV15|few
TGTGCCACCAGCAGACCACAGGGGCCGGGGACTGAAGCTTTCTTT
CATSRPQGPGTEAFF
>TRBJ1-2|.|TRBV29-1|.
TGCAGCGTTGAAGTAGAAGGACATCGAGGCTACACCTTC
CSVEVEGHRGYTF
>TRBJ1-2|TRBD1|TRBV30|once
TGTGCCTGGGTCAGGGGGGATGGCTACACCTTC
CAWVRGDGYTF
>TRBJ2-2|.|TRBV5-1|.
TGCGCCAGCAGCTTGGAGGGCGGGAATGGGGAGCTGTTTTTT
CASSLEGGNGELFF
>TRBJ2-5|.|TRBV3-1/TRBV3-2|.
TGTGCCAGCAGCCAAGGACGCGGAATAGAAGAGACCCAGTACTTC
CASSQGRGIEETQYF
>TRBJ2-7|.|TRBV21-1|.
TGTGCCAGCACCCTAGGGGAGCGGGAGAGGTACGAGCAGTACTTC
CASTLGERERYEQYF
>TRBJ2-7|TRBD1|TRBV7-2|.
TGTGCCAGCAGCAAACAGGGGTCTCCCAACTACGAGCAGTACTTC
CASSKQGSPNYEQYF
>TRBJ1-1|.|TRBV10-3|few
TGTGCCATCAGTGAGTCTGTGTTATCTGAAGCTTTCTTT
CAISESVLSEAFF
>TRBJ2-3|TRBD2|TRBV19|.
TGTGCCAGTAGTACGACTAGCGGGGGCACAGATACGCAGTATTTT
CASSTTSGGTDTQYF
>TRBJ2-1|.|TRBV7-3|.
TGTGCCAGCAGCCCGACGCAGGGATATAGTGAGCAGTTCTTC
CASSPTQGYSEQFF
>TRBJ2-5|.|TRBV7-3|.
TGTGCCAGCAGCTTAAATCGACCGGGCGGGGAGACCCAGTACTTC
CASSLNRPGGETQYF
>TRBJ2-1|TRBD2|TRBV3-1/TRBV3-2|.
TGTGCCAGCAGCCAAGATCTTGGAGCGGGGGGACACAATGAGCAGTTCTTC
CASSQDLGAGGHNEQFF
>TRBJ1-2|TRBD1|TRBV18|few
TGTGCCAGCTCACCACTCTCCGGGACAGAGAACTATGGCTACACCTTC
CASSPLSGTENYGYTF
>TRBJ2-5|.|TRBV27|.
TGTGCCAGCAGTTTATTGGGCAAACAAGAGACCCAGTACTTC
CASSLLGKQETQYF
>TRBJ1-5|TRBD1|TRBV18|.
TGTGCCAGCTCACCCGGGACAGACAATCAGCCCCAGCATTTT
CASSPGTDNQPQHF
>TRBJ1-5|TRBD1|TRBV2|.
TGTGCCAGCAGGGGGACAGCCAGCAATCAGCCCCAGCATTTT
CASRGTASNQPQHF
>TRBJ2-3|TRBD2|TRBV19|.
TGTGCCAGTAGTACGGGACTAGCGGGGGACGTCGCAGATACGCAGTATTTT
CASSTGLAGDVADTQYF
>TRBJ1-1|TRBD1|TRBV5-4|.
TGTGCCAGCAGCTTCCTGGACAGGGGGAACACTGAAGCTTTCTTT
CASSFLDRGNTEAFF
>TRBJ1-5|.|TRBV2|.
TGTGCCAGCAGTCTCCTGCAGGCCAGCAATCAGCCCCAGCATTTT
CASSLLQASNQPQHF
>TRBJ1-2|.|TRBV30|.
TGTGCCTGGAGTCGGGAGGCAACCCAAGGAGGCGGCTACACCTTC
CAWSREATQGGGYTF
>TRBJ1-1|.|TRBV2|.
TGTGCCAGCAGTATGACAGCCAGGAACACTGAAGCTTTCTTT
CASSMTARNTEAFF
>TRBJ1-6|.|TRBV28|.
TGTGCCAGCACCACAAAGGGGGATAATTCACCCCTCCACTTT
CASTTKGDNSPLHF
>TRBJ1-6|TRBD1|TRBV7-2|.
TGTGCCAGCAGCTTAGTCACAGGGGATAATTCACCCCTCCACTTT
CASSLVTGDNSPLHF
>TRBJ1-1|.|TRBV9|.
TGTGCCAGCAGCGTAAGAGGAGGGGGGGCAGGCGACACTGAAGCTTTCTTT
CASSVRGGGAGDTEAFF
>TRBJ1-1|.|TRBV29-1|.
TGCAGCGGGAATGGGGGGGTGAACACTGAAGCTTTCTTT
CSGNGGVNTEAFF
>TRBJ2-1|.|TRBV7-6|.
TGTGCCAGCAGCTTAGTAGAGGGTCGCTCCTACAATGAGCAGTTCTTC
CASSLVEGRSYNEQFF
>TRBJ2-1|.|TRBV29-1|.
TGCAGCGTTGAAACGGACCGACTAAGAAACTCCTACAATGAGCAGTTCTTC
CSVETDRLRNSYNEQFF
>TRBJ2-5|TRBD1|TRBV7-3|.
TGTGCCAGCAGCACGGCTGCAGGGGGTCAAGAGACCCAGTACTTC
CASSTAAGGQETQYF
>TRBJ1-1|TRBD1|TRBV30|once
TGTGCCTGGAGTCCCCAGGGGGGTGAAGCTTTCTTT
CAWSPQGGEAFF
>TRBJ1-2|TRBD1|TRBV11-2|.
TGTGCCAGCAGCTCCCAGGGGGCCTTCTATGGCTACACCTTC
CASSSQGAFYGYTF
>TRBJ2-1|.|TRBV14|once
TGTGCCCACAGGGGGGGCTGGGAAAATGAGCAGTTCTTC
CAHRGGWENEQFF
>TRBJ1-1|TRBD1|TRBV28|.
TGTGCCAGCAGTCTAGGACAGGGGGGCACTGAAGCTTTCTTT
CASSLGQGGTEAFF
>TRBJ1-2|TRBD1|TRBV5-7|.
TGTGCCAGCAGGTGGGGTGGGACAGGGGGCTTTGGCTACACCTTC
CASRWGGTGGFGYTF
>TRBJ1-4|TRBD1|TRBV12-5|.
TGTGCTAGTGCCCCCCTGTTGCGGACAGGGGGAAATGAAAAACTGTTTTTT
CASAPLLRTGGNEKLFF
>TRBJ2-1|.|TRBV28|.
TGTGCCACTCACGGAAGGGAGCCCACCTACAATGAGCAGTTCTTC
CATHGREPTYNEQFF
>TRBJ2-7|TRBD2|TRBV7-8|.
TGTGCCAGCAGCTTATTAGCGGGAGGGTATAGTTCCTACGAGCAGTACTTC
CASSLLAGGYSSYEQYF
>TRBJ1-4|TRBD1|TRBV6-1|.
TGTGCCAGCAGTGAGACTGGGACAGCCGCAACTAATGAAAAACTGTTTTTT
CASSETGTAATNEKLFF
>TRBJ1-2|.|TRBV5-4|.
TGTGCCAGCAGCGAGGTCGGTGCTGGGGGCTACACCTTC
CASSEVGAGGYTF
>TRBJ1-4|TRBD1|TRBV7-9|.
TGTGCCAGCAGCTTAGGAGGACAGGGAGGCGAAAAACTGTTTTTT
CASSLGGQGGEKLFF
>TRBJ2-3|.|TRBV5-1|.
TGCGCCAGCAGCTTTGTGGGACTCCGCACAGATACGCAGTATTTT
CASSFVGLRTDTQYF
>TRBJ2-5|TRBD2|TRBV5-1|.
TGCGCCAGCAGCTTGGAAGGGACTAGCTCTCGAGAGACCCAGTACTTC
CASSLEGTSSRETQYF
>TRBJ1-2|.|TRBV6-1|.
TGTGCCAGCAGTGAACTGGCAGGGAACTATGGCCACACCTTC
CASSELAGNYGHTF